The text below deals with one TCR beta chain. TCR beta sequencing covered blood CD8+ and CD4+ T cells. Isolation of CD8+ and CD4+ T cells was performed negatively, whereas enrichment of TEMRA cells was done by FACS. The data were taken from a study of CD8 T cells in Susac syndrome. The RNA input was roughly 0.45 to 1 ug, and it was reverse transcribed with random hexamers. The authors amplified TCR beta CDR3 across 54 Vbeta and 13 Jbeta using immunoSEQ multiplex PCR. TCRdb redid the calling of the immunoSEQ multiplex PCR reads with MiXCR, one entry per CDR3 protein. The repertoire holds 95,000 to 150,000 distinct CDR3 sequences, with 85% to 95% as singletons. Germline lookup yields CDR1 SGHVS and CDR2 FQNEAQ. The V and J ends lost 1 base and 4 bases respectively, with 16 bases between them. The CDR3 totals 16 residues.

The sequenced sample consisted of CD8+ T cells from PBMCs. The receptor was isolated from a human donor with Susac syndrome. The chain joins TRBV7-8 to TRBJ1-2; D possibly corresponds to TRBD1 (6 bases). CDR3 in DNA: TGTGCCAGCAGCTTAGAGGCCAGGGGAGACCTCTATGGCTACACCTTC. Encoded protein: CASSLEARGDLYGYTF. The whole variable domain, remainder taken from reference TRBV7-8 and TRBJ1-2, is GAGVSQSPRYKVAKRGQDVALRCDPISGHVSLFWYQQALGQGPEFLTYFQNEAQLDKSGLPSDRFFAERPEGSVSTLKIQRTQQEDSAVYLCASSLEARGDLYGYTFGSGTRLTVV.